This TCR beta chain was found in a study of T cell changes during pregnancy in multiple sclerosis. The junction had 5 bases not matched to a gene; V was cut back by 1 base and J by 0 bases. The length of the CDR3 is 16 residues. CDR1 is SGHVS, CDR2 FNYEAQ, per germline. Assay used: immunoSEQ multiplex PCR; TCRdb lists only in-frame clones, some missing. The sample comprises about 73,000 clones, approximately 87% of which are singletons, and around 9.5% rests with the top ten. This rearrangement joins TRBV7-6 to TRBJ2-7, with 8 bases that match TRBD1. This TCR derives from a female donor in good health, enrolled as a control in a pregnancy study. Sequencing used peripheral blood, obtained after pregnancy. The DNA for the CDR3 is TGTGCCAGCAGCTTAGAACCGGGACAGGCCTCCTACGAGCAGTACTTC. Protein sequence: CASSLEPGQASYEQYF.